Each of the 24 T cell receptor beta chains below was sequenced from the same sample in a study of cytomegalovirus exposure and HLA in healthy donors. The PCR contained 60 Vbeta and 13 Jbeta primers. Sequencing used immunoSEQ multiplex PCR; TCRdb keeps in-frame clones, though not all of them. The sample contains about 130,000 clones, roughly 79% of which appear only once. Sequenced: PBMCs. The origin of the receptors is a woman between 45 and 60 years old in good health and CMV-seronegative.

V is TRBV5-4 and J is TRBJ2-2, with TRBD1 as a possible D gene (7 bases). Trimming removed 4 bases from V and 7 bases from J, with 17 bases in between. The CDR3 runs 15 residues. The germline CDR1 and CDR2 sequences are SGHNT and YYREEE (reference sequence). DNA of the CDR3: TGTGCCAGCAGCCCCAGGGGGGTCGTGGACGGGGAGCTGTTTTTT. Its translation is CASSPRGVVDGELFF.

J is TRBJ1-1 and V is TRBV7-2; TRBD1 is a possible D gene (6 bases). The CDR3 contains 15 residues. Germline CDR1 reads SGHTA; CDR2 reads FQGNSA. Trimming left V 1 base short and J 5 bases short, with 14 bases between. The CDR3 reads CASSLGPGQGTEAFF. Written as DNA, the CDR3 is TGTGCCAGCAGCTTAGGTCCAGGGCAGGGGACTGAAGCTTTCTTT.

V gene TRBV6-6 combines with J gene TRBJ2-5; D uncertain. CDR3 size: 14 residues. V lost 2 bases and J lost 5, with 12 bases in between. Germline V gives CDR1 MNHNY, CDR2 SVGAGI (reference sequence). CDR3 sequence (DNA): TGTGCCAGCAGTTACCTGTTACCTCGGGAGACCCAGTACTTC. It translates to CASSYLLPRETQYF.

This clone was counted once. The chain carries TRBV5-6 and TRBJ2-7; TRBD2 aligns across 9 bases. The CDR3 extends over 15 amino acids. Trimming removed 0 bases from V and 1 base from J; junction bases left unmatched: 2. CDR1 is SGHDT and CDR2 is YYEEEE in the germline V gene. This CDR3 reads CASSLGLAESYEQYV. The CDR3 coding sequence is TGTGCCAGCAGCTTGGGACTAGCGGAATCCTACGAGCAGTACGTC.

The chain carries TRBV4-3 and TRBJ1-5, with D tentatively TRBD1 (6 bases). V lost 1 base and J 7 bases, leaving 14 bases between the germline ends. The CDR3 length is 15 residues. Germline CDR1 reads LGHNA; CDR2 reads YSLEER. CDR3 bases: TGCGCCAGCAGCCAAGGTCTTTCAGGGGAACAGCCCCAGCATTTT. Amino acids: CASSQGLSGEQPQHF.

V gene TRBV5-1 combines with J gene TRBJ1-2; 7 bases are shared with TRBD1. Germline V gene sequence: CDR1 SGHRS, CDR2 YFSETQ. The CDR3 is made up of 16 amino acids. After removal of 4 bases from V and 5 bases from J, the junction contained 14 bases not matched to a gene. The CDR3 nucleotides read TGCGCCAGCAGCAGCCGGGGACAGCAAAAGGGGTATGGCTACACCTTC. Protein: CASSSRGQQKGYGYTF. Full variable domain (missing parts from reference TRBV5-1 and TRBJ1-2): KAGVTQTPRYLIKTRGQQVTLSCSPISGHRSVSWYQQTPGQGLQFLFEYFSETQRNKGNFPGRFSGRQFSNSRSEMNVSTLELGDSALYLCASSSRGQQKGYGYTFGSGTRLTVV.

The genes are TRBV25-1 and TRBJ1-3; 11 positions agree with TRBD1. CDR1 and CDR2 from the germline V gene are MGHDK and SYGVNS. The CDR3 is made up of 15 amino acids. V lost 2 bases, J lost 4 bases, and 1 base stayed unmatched. The CDR3 DNA reads as TGTGCCAGCAGTGAAGGACAGGGGGCAGGAAACACCATATATTTT. This encodes CASSEGQGAGNTIYF.

The chain employs TRBV6-5 and TRBJ1-4, with a possible D match to TRBD1 (6 bases). CDR3 length: 14 residues. Germline assignment: CDR1 MNHEY and CDR2 SVGAGI. Trimming left V 2 bases short and J 12 bases short, with 16 bases between. The CDR3 nucleotides read TGTGCCAGCAGTTACGTCGGGGGGCGGGGGGAACTGTTTTTT. It translates to CASSYVGGRGELFF.

This sequence joins TRBV4-2 and TRBJ2-1, with a weak D call TRBD2 (7 bases). V was pared by 0 bases and J by 7 bases, with 16 bases between. Germline CDR1 reads LGHNA; CDR2 reads YNFKEQ. The CDR3 consists of 16 residues. In DNA, the CDR3 is TGTGCCAGCAGCCAAGAGGGAGGGGGGTACGGGAATGAGCAGTTCTTC. This gives the protein CASSQEGGGYGNEQFF.

The CDR3, as DNA: TGTGCCAGCAGGCTCCAGGGAAGGAACACTGAAGCTTTCTTT. It translates to CASRLQGRNTEAFF. The chain recombines TRBV6-6 with TRBJ1-1; weak D call: TRBD1 (5 bases). This CDR3 has 14 amino acids. Germline V gene data show CDR1 as MNHNY and CDR2 as SVGAGI (reference sequence). Trimming shortened V by 6 bases and J by 1 base, and 12 bases separated the two germline ends.

This clone was detected only once. The rearrangement uses TRBV30 and TRBJ1-2, with TRBD1 matching 7 bases. The CDR3 sequence is 13 residues long. The V segment lost 7 bases and the J segment 0 bases; nucleotides outside the gene matches: 5. Germline assignment: CDR1 GTSNPN and CDR2 SVGIG (reference sequence). The CDR3 is CASQGQSNYGYTF. In DNA form, the CDR3 reads TGTGCCTCACAGGGACAGTCTAACTATGGCTACACCTTC.

The J gene is TRBJ1-1, the V gene TRBV6-6; 7 bases map to TRBD1. The CDR3 has 16 residues. Germline CDR1 is MNHNY and CDR2 is SVGAGI (reference sequence). The trim removed 8 bases at V and 5 bases at J, leaving 17 bases unmatched. DNA for the CDR3: TGTGCCAGCCCTTTCCTTTACAGGGGAGGTGGAACTGAAGCTTTCTTT. This encodes CASPFLYRGGGTEAFF.

The rearrangement uses TRBV29-1 and TRBJ1-1, with D possibly matching TRBD1 (5 bases). The CDR3 extends over 13 amino acids. The germline V gene encodes CDR1 SQVTM and CDR2 ANQGSEA. Trimming removed 7 bases from V and 1 base from J, with 13 bases in between. CDR3 in DNA: TGCAGCGCCGTGGGGGGGTCGAACACTGAAGCTTTCTTT. This gives the protein CSAVGGSNTEAFF.

V gene TRBV10-1 combines with J gene TRBJ2-7; 11 bases map to TRBD2. This CDR3 region has 20 residues. V shed 11 bases and J 0 bases; nucleotides not matched to a gene: 24. The germline gives CDR1 WNHNN, CDR2 SYGVQD (reference sequence). CDR3 DNA: TGCGCCCCACTCCAGGCTAATACTAGCGGGAGTTTCCGTTGCTCCTACGAGCAGTACTTC. This translates into CAPLQANTSGSFRCSYEQYF.

The chain joins TRBV2 to TRBJ2-3; D unresolved. The V end lost 4 bases, the J end lost 9 bases, and 11 bases lay between the germline ends. Germline V gene data show CDR1 as SNHLY and CDR2 as FYNNEI. The CDR3 contains 12 residues. The CDR3 coding sequence is TGTGCCAGCAGTGGCGAGCGCGACACGCAGTATTTT. This translates into CASSGERDTQYF.

This clone was found a few times. The sample carries other DNA sequences with the same CDR3. The chain has TRBV4-3 and TRBJ2-7; 8 positions agree with TRBD2. CDR3 length equals 15 residues. In germline, CDR1 is LGHNA, CDR2 YSLEER. J gave up 0 bases and V 1 base, and 2 bases lay outside the gene matches. The CDR3 reads CASSQGLAGSYEQYF. In DNA, the CDR3 is TGCGCCAGCAGCCAAGGGCTAGCGGGCTCCTACGAGCAGTACTTC.

The CDR3 protein is CASSYSVGDGHNEQFF. The CDR3 nucleotides read TGTGCCAGCAGTTACTCGGTAGGAGACGGTCACAATGAGCAGTTCTTC. This chain joins TRBV6-5 and TRBJ2-1, with unresolved D. Trimming shortened V by 0 bases and J by 5 bases, and 14 bases separated the two germline ends. Germline-derived CDR1 and CDR2 are MNHEY and SVGAGI. The CDR3 contains 16 residues.

The genes are TRBV28 and TRBJ2-1, with a possible D match to TRBD1 (6 bases). The CDR3 is 19 residues long. The germline V gene encodes CDR1 MDHEN and CDR2 SYDVKM. Trimming removed 4 bases at V and 1 base at J, with 23 bases between. CDR3 residues: CASSSQKGGTRVSYNEQFF. The CDR3 DNA follows: TGTGCCAGCAGTTCTCAAAAAGGGGGTACCAGAGTTTCCTACAATGAGCAGTTCTTC.

The chain uses TRBV4-3 and TRBJ2-2; 7 bases line up with TRBD2. The V and J ends lost 4 bases and 4 bases, in that order; junction bases with no gene match: 9. CDR1 LGHNA and CDR2 YSLEER come from the germline V gene. The CDR3 extends over 16 amino acids. As DNA, the CDR3 is TGCGCCAGCAGCCGAAGCGGGATGGTGAGCACCGGGGAGCTGTTTTTT. Translating gives CASSRSGMVSTGELFF.

The V and J genes are TRBV19 and TRBJ2-7, with 10 bases identical to TRBD1. The trim removed 6 bases at V and 1 base at J, leaving 3 bases unmatched. Germline loops: CDR1 LNHDA, CDR2 SQIVND (reference sequence). The CDR3 covers 14 residues. The CDR3 reads CASRGTGESYEQYF. In DNA form, the CDR3 reads TGTGCCAGTAGAGGGACAGGGGAGTCCTACGAGCAGTACTTC.

The DNA of the CDR3 is TGTGCCAGCAGCTTTAGCGCATTTAGGAGGGCCGGGAGCAATCAGCCCCAGCATTTT. Protein: CASSFSAFRRAGSNQPQHF. The chain employs TRBV7-8 and TRBJ1-5, with unresolved D. Looked up from germline, CDR1 is SGHVS and CDR2 is FQNEAQ. Trimming removed 3 bases at V and 1 base at J, with 22 bases between. The CDR3 is 19 residues long.

The J gene is TRBJ2-7, the V gene TRBV7-2; no firm D call. V shed 1 base and J shed 5 bases, with 12 bases lying between them. The germline gives CDR1 SGHTA, CDR2 FQGNSA. The length of the CDR3 is 14 residues. The CDR3 nucleotides read TGTGCCAGCAGCTTAGAATTCGGTATAAACGAGCAGTACTTC. Its translation: CASSLEFGINEQYF.

This chain joins TRBV30 and TRBJ1-3; D is uncertain. The germline V and J ends were trimmed by 0 bases and 0 bases, with 9 bases remaining between them. This CDR3 is built from 15 residues. Looked up from germline, CDR1 is GTSNPN and CDR2 is SVGIG (reference sequence). CDR3 residues: CAWSVPRASGNTIYF. The CDR3 DNA reads as TGTGCCTGGAGTGTACCGCGGGCCTCTGGAAACACCATATATTTT.

The gene calls are TRBV6-6 and TRBJ2-2; D may be TRBD1 (5 bases). Germline assignment: CDR1 MNHNY and CDR2 SVGAGI (reference sequence). This CDR3 comprises 15 residues. V was pared by 2 bases and J by 4 bases, with 11 bases between. CDR3 amino acids: CASSYKGWGTGELFF. CDR3 nucleotide sequence: TGTGCCAGCAGTTACAAGGGGTGGGGCACCGGGGAGCTGTTTTTT.